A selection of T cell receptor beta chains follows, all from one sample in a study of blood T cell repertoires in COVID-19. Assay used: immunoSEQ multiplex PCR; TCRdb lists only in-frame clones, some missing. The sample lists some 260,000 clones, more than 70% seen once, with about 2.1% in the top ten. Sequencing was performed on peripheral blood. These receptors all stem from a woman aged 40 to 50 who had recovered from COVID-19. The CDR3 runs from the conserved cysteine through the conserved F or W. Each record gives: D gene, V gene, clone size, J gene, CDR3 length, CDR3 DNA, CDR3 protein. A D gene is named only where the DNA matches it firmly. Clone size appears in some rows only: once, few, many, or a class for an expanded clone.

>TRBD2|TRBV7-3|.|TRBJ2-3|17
TGTGCCAGCAGCTTAGGGTATAGCGGGAGCAGCACAGATACGCAGTATTTT
CASSLGYSGSSTDTQYF
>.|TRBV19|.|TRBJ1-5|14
TGTGCCAGTAGTAATGGGGGGAGCAATCAGCCCCAGCATTTT
CASSNGGSNQPQHF
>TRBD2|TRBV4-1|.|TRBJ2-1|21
TGCGCCAGCAGCCAAACCTTGACAGGGGGCGCGACTAGCGGGAGGGACAATGAGCAGTTCTTC
CASSQTLTGGATSGRDNEQFF
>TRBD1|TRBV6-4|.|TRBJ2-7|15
TGTGCCAGCAGTGAAGGACAGGGTGAAATCCACGAGCAGTACTTC
CASSEGQGEIHEQYF
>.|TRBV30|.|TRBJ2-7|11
TGTGCCTGGAACAGGGCCTACGAGCAGTACTTC
CAWNRAYEQYF
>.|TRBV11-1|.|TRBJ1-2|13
TGTGCCAGCAGCGCCGGGGGGAGCTATGGCTACACCTTC
CASSAGGSYGYTF
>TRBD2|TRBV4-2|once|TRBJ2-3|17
TGTGCCAGCAGCCAAGGATCGAGGCGGGGGGACACAGATACGCAGTATTTT
CASSQGSRRGDTDTQYF
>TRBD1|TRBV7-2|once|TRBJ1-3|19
TGTGCCAGCAGCTTAGTAGTGAACCGGGACAGCCCCTCTGGAAACACCATATATTTT
CASSLVVNRDSPSGNTIYF
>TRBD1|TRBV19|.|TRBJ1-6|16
TGTGCCAGTAGGATACAGGGGGCGTCCTATAATTCACCCCTCCACTTT
CASRIQGASYNSPLHF
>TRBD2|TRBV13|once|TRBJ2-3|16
TGTGCCAGCAGCAGGCGACTAGCGGGGGGGGCAGATACGCAGTATTTT
CASSRRLAGGADTQYF
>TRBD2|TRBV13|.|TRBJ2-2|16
TGTGCCAGCAGCTTCAGACTAGCCGTCGAGGTACGGGAGCTGTTTTTT
CASSFRLAVEVRELFF
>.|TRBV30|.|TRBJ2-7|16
TGTGCCTGGAGTGTACTGGAGGGGTGGGCGACCTACGAGCAGTACTTC
CAWSVLEGWATYEQYF
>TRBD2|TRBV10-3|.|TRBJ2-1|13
TGTGCCATAGGACTAGCGGGGGGGGATGAGCAGTTCTTC
CAIGLAGGDEQFF
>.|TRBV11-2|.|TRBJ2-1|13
TGTGCCAGCGAGGGGGAGAGATGGAATGAGCAGTTCTTC
CASEGERWNEQFF
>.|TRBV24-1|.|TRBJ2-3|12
TGTGCCACTGCGGGTGAAACCGATACGCAGTATTTT
CATAGETDTQYF
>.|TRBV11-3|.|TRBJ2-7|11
TGTGCCAGCAGCTCCGCGGGGGAGCAGTACTTC
CASSSAGEQYF
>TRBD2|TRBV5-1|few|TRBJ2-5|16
TGCGCCAGCAGCTTGGGCCCTAGCGGTCTTGGGGAGACCCAGTACTTC
CASSLGPSGLGETQYF
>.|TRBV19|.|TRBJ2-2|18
TGTGCCAGTAGTACCCCCCCTACCGGGACACCGAACACCGGGGAGCTGTTTTTT
CASSTPPTGTPNTGELFF
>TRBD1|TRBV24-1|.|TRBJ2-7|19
TGTGCCACCAGTGAGACCCCGGGACAGGGGGGTCGCCGTCTCTACGAGCAGTACTTC
CATSETPGQGGRRLYEQYF
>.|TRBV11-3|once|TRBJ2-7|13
TGTGCCAGCAGCTTACGGGGTACCTACGAGCAGTACTTC
CASSLRGTYEQYF
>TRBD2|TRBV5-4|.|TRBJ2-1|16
TGTGCCAGCAGCCCGAGGGGCGGGGGGGCCTCGAATGAGCAGTTCTTC
CASSPRGGGASNEQFF
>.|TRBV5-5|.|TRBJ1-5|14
TGTGCCAGCAGCAGGGCACTAGGCAATCAGCCCCAGCATTTT
CASSRALGNQPQHF
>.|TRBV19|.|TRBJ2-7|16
TGTGCCAGTAGTATAGGGAGGGGGCTTTCACCCTACGAGCAGTACTTC
CASSIGRGLSPYEQYF
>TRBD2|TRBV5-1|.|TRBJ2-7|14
TGCGCCAGCTCAGAACGAGCGGGGGGCCACGAGCAGTACTTC
CASSERAGGHEQYF
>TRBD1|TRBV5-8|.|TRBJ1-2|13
TGTGCCAGCAGAGGACAGGGGGGATATGGCTACACCTTC
CASRGQGGYGYTF
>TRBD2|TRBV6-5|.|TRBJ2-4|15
TGTGCCAGCAGGGGGACTAGCGGAGCCAAAAACATTCAGTACTTC
CASRGTSGAKNIQYF
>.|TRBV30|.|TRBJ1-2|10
TGTGCCTGGAGCTCCTATGGCTACACCTTC
CAWSSYGYTF
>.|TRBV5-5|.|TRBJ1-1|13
TGTGCCAGCGGCCGGCCGGGATTCACTGAAGCTTTCTTT
CASGRPGFTEAFF